This T cell receptor beta chain stems from a study of shared T cell receptors in the human thymus. The assay was immunoSEQ multiplex PCR, and TCRdb's table has in-frame clones only and misses some. Among some 760,000 clones, roughly 88% were seen once, and the ten largest hold 0.008% to 0.011%. Notes on this clone: The sample contains more than one DNA sequence encoding this CDR3.

These same data were also listed under a study on human thymus T cells. From that second work: Surgeons resected thymus tissue during corrective heart surgery. Within thymic and blood repertoires, V and J gene usage appeared to be biased. Related studies found that unrelated individuals share highly overlapping thymic repertoires.

Sequencing used thymocytes. The receptor's source is a girl less than two years old with a congenital heart defect.

The CDR3 loop reads CASSIDHRDSYNSPLHF. CDR3 coding DNA: TGTGCCAGTAGTATAGACCACCGGGACAGCTATAATTCACCCCTCCACTTT. This chain connects TRBV19 to TRBJ1-6; 7 nucleotides line up with TRBD1. Trimming cost V 0 bases and J 3 bases; bases outside gene matches: 5. CDR3 length equals 17 residues. Germline lookup yields CDR1 LNHDA and CDR2 SQIVND (reference sequence).